The rows below give T cell receptor beta chains drawn from one sample of a study of OX40 agonist ivuxolimab in advanced cancers. The table came from immunoSEQ multiplex PCR; TCRdb's copy has only in-frame clones and leaves some out. This table holds around 93,000 clones, around nine tenths found once. The sample here was CD4+ or CD8+ T cells sorted from blood, taken in a trial of the OX40 agonist ivuxolimab. These TCRs come from an adult with an advanced solid tumor such as melanoma, head and neck, liver or kidney cancer. Both conserved end residues are part of each CDR3. Each record gives: J gene, D gene, clone size, V gene, CDR3 length, CDR3 protein, CDR3 DNA. A D gene is named only where the DNA matches it firmly. Clone sizes are given selectively: once, few, many, or a class where the clone is expanded.

TRBJ1-1 | NA | NA | TRBV6-1 | 12 | CASLQGPGGAFF | TGTGCCAGCTTGCAAGGGCCTGGGGGGGCTTTCTTT
TRBJ1-2 | NA | NA | TRBV7-9 | 13 | CASSLEASRGYTF | TGTGCCAGCAGCTTAGAGGCGTCGCGGGGCTACACCTTC
TRBJ2-7 | NA | NA | TRBV25-1 | 12 | CASGRGPSEQYF | TGTGCCAGCGGACGGGGCCCTTCCGAGCAGTACTTC
TRBJ2-7 | NA | NA | TRBV18 | 14 | CASSPRSRVYEQYF | TGTGCCAGCTCACCACGATCCAGGGTGTACGAGCAGTACTTC
TRBJ2-3 | NA | once | TRBV9 | 15 | CASSVVPGGTDTQYF | TGTGCCAGCAGCGTCGTCCCGGGAGGCACAGATACGCAGTATTTT
TRBJ1-4 | NA | once | TRBV18 | 15 | CASSPSGGTNEKLFF | TGTGCCAGCTCACCCTCCGGGGGGACTAATGAAAAACTGTTTTTT
TRBJ2-3 | NA | NA | TRBV5-1 | 15 | CASSSLAEFTDTQYF | TGCGCCAGCAGCTCCTTAGCGGAATTCACAGATACGCAGTATTTT
TRBJ2-1 | TRBD1 | NA | TRBV15 | 15 | CATSGRTGGRDEQFF | TGTGCCACCAGCGGCAGGACAGGGGGACGCGATGAGCAGTTCTTC
TRBJ1-1 | NA | NA | TRBV4-2 | 13 | CASSQDLMTEAFF | TGTGCCAGCAGCCAAGATTTGATGACTGAAGCTTTCTTT
TRBJ2-1 | TRBD2 | NA | TRBV4-1 | 16 | CASSQELAGPYNEQFF | TGCGCCAGCAGCCAAGAACTAGCGGGACCTTACAATGAGCAGTTCTTC
TRBJ2-5 | TRBD2 | NA | TRBV7-2 | 15 | CASSFRRTSRQTQYF | TGTGCCAGCAGCTTCCGGCGGACTAGCCGGCAGACCCAGTACTTC
TRBJ1-2 | NA | NA | TRBV5-1 | 14 | CASSRGNTNYGYTF | TGCGCCAGCAGCCGGGGGAATACTAACTATGGCTACACCTTC